This T cell receptor (beta chain) originates from a study of cytomegalovirus exposure and HLA in healthy donors. Amplification used 60 Vbeta primers and 13 Jbeta primers. Assay: immunoSEQ multiplex PCR; the TCRdb copy retains only in-frame clones and omits some. This repertoire shows about 100,000 clones, 74% found once; its top ten account for approximately 2.5%. V was pared by 4 bases and J by 1 base, with 13 bases between. CDR1 and CDR2 from the germline V gene are GTSNPN and SVGIG (reference sequence). This CDR3 is 14 amino acids long. Study-level points and caveats: Per published reports, the classifier diagnosed cytomegalovirus status with high specificity and sensitivity.

Although they were nominally healthy when sampled, donors likely had unrecorded immune exposures. This clone was observed a single time. The antigen remains unidentified. What was sequenced was PBMCs. The receptor was derived from a man aged 45-65 years in good health and CMV-seropositive. The chain carries TRBV30 and TRBJ1-1; D is undetermined. Here the CDR3 reads CAWNGRGWNTEAFF. The CDR3 DNA is TGTGCCTGGAATGGGCGGGGTTGGAACACTGAAGCTTTCTTT.